What follows describes a single T cell receptor beta chain. Its target is unknown. The V end lost 2 bases, the J end lost 3 bases, and 10 bases lay between the germline ends. The germline CDR1 and CDR2 sequences are MNHEY and SMNVEV (reference sequence). The CDR3 sequence is 14 residues long. The record originates from a study of cytomegalovirus exposure and HLA in healthy donors. PCR was performed using 60 Vbeta and 13 Jbeta primers. Method: immunoSEQ multiplex PCR; TCRdb's copy keeps in-frame clones and lacks some. The sample holds about 250,000 clones, about nine tenths seen once. Notes on the study in general: In most subjects, TCR beta sequences reportedly gave accurate predictions of HLA-A and HLA-B alleles.

The sequence derives from a girl aged 2 to 9 in good health and CMV-seronegative. V usage is TRBV27 and J usage is TRBJ1-1; D is perhaps TRBD1 (5 bases). Material: PBMCs. CDR3 bases: TGTGCCAGCAGTTTAGGGCAGGGTTACACTGAAGCTTTCTTT. Protein product: CASSLGQGYTEAFF.